These 13 T cell receptor beta chains came from one sample sequenced in a study of shared clonotypes between healthy human individuals. Here immunoSEQ multiplex PCR was the method, and the copy in TCRdb shows in-frame clones only, minus some. The table shows approximately 320,000 clones, with under 80% occurring only once. The specimen was memory CD4+ T cells sorted from blood. Subset here: CD45RA-negative fraction. The receptors here all came from a man younger than 45 in good health.

The chain combines TRBV29-1 with TRBJ2-1; maybe TRBD2 (5 bases). The V end lost 6 bases, the J end lost 6 bases, and 12 bases lay between the germline ends. CDR3 length: 12 residues. Looked up from germline, CDR1 is SQVTM and CDR2 is ANQGSEA. This CDR3 reads CSVRANSNEQFF. The DNA for the CDR3 is TGCAGCGTGCGGGCCAACAGCAATGAGCAGTTCTTC.

A few counts support this clone. This sequence joins TRBV7-2 and TRBJ2-3; 7 bases are a match to TRBD1. The length of the CDR3 is 17 residues. Trimming took 7 bases from V and 2 from J; bases not matched to a gene: 15. Germline V gene sequence: CDR1 SGHTA, CDR2 FQGNSA. The chain's CDR3 is CASMRGLPTKLTDTQYF. The CDR3 DNA is TGTGCCAGCATGAGGGGGCTCCCTACGAAACTCACAGATACGCAGTATTTT.

This sequence joins TRBV21-1 and TRBJ1-1; the D segment call TRBD1 is taken from the table without a DNA check. TRBV21-1 is labeled a pseudogene. CDR3 length equals 15 residues. The CDR3 protein is CASSEQGRINTEAFF. CDR3 DNA sequence: TGTGCCAGCAGCGAACAGGGTCGGATCAACACTGAAGCTTTCTTT.

V gene TRBV7-9 combines with J gene TRBJ1-1; D is uncertain. CDR3 length: 14 amino acids. The germline gives CDR1 SEHNR, CDR2 FQNEAQ (reference sequence). The V end lost 8 bases, the J end lost 5 bases, and 18 bases lay between the germline ends. CDR3 nucleotides: TGTGCCAGCGGCCCCGCCCCGTTAGGGACTGAAGCTTTCTTT. Residues: CASGPAPLGTEAFF.

The chain is built from TRBV5-1 and TRBJ1-4, with D possibly TRBD1 on 5 matching bases. This CDR3 spans 14 amino acids. In germline, CDR1 is SGHRS, CDR2 YFSETQ. Trimming took off 0 bases at V and 6 bases at J, with 9 bases between the two ends. DNA of the CDR3: TGCGCCAGCAGCTTGGGGGACGCTGATGAAAAACTGTTTTTT. Translation: CASSLGDADEKLFF. Combining the CDR3 with reference TRBV5-1 and TRBJ1-4 gives the whole variable domain KAGVTQTPRYLIKTRGQQVTLSCSPISGHRSVSWYQQTPGQGLQFLFEYFSETQRNKGNFPGRFSGRQFSNSRSEMNVSTLELGDSALYLCASSLGDADEKLFFGSGTQLSVL.

The chain employs TRBV13 and TRBJ2-3; D not certain. Germline V lookup: CDR1 PRHDT, CDR2 FYEKMQ (reference sequence). CDR3 size: 13 residues. Trimming pared 5 bases from V and 1 base from J, leaving 7 bases between. CDR3 bases: TGTGCCAGCAGCGACTCTCGCACAGATACGCAGTATTTT. Amino acids: CASSDSRTDTQYF.

There are a few counts of this clone. The chain uses TRBV11-2 and TRBJ2-7; no firm D call. The length of the CDR3 is 13 residues. Germline CDR1 reads SGHAT; CDR2 reads FQNNGV. V lost 0 bases and J lost 2, with 5 bases in between. DNA of the CDR3: TGTGCCAGCAGCTTAGATGTGGCCTACGAGCAGTACTTC. It yields the protein CASSLDVAYEQYF.

The V call is TRBV5-4, the J call TRBJ2-5, with 9 positions matching TRBD2. The junction had 3 bases not matched to a gene; V was cut back by 3 bases and J by 0 bases. The CDR3 totals 15 residues. Germline assignment: CDR1 SGHNT and CDR2 YYREEE (reference sequence). CDR3 residues: CASSWRLADQETQYF. CDR3 nucleotides: TGTGCCAGCAGCTGGCGACTAGCGGACCAAGAGACCCAGTACTTC.

The chain joins TRBV5-6 to TRBJ1-1; D is possibly TRBD1 (6 bases). The germline gives CDR1 SGHDT, CDR2 YYEEEE. This CDR3 comprises 13 residues. V was shortened by 4 bases and J by 4 bases, with 11 bases between the two germline ends. CDR3 DNA sequence: TGTGCCAGCAGCCGGGAAGGGGGCACTGAAGCTTTCTTT. Its translation is CASSREGGTEAFF.

In this sample, this clone turned up a few times. One junction end does not reproduce the germline sequence, and a read error may be involved. The chain couples TRBV28 to TRBJ2-7, with a tentative D call TRBD2 (6 bases). CDR3 size: 13 residues. Germline CDR1 is MDHEN and CDR2 is SYDVKM. CDR3 sequence reads: CASSLAGPYGQYF. DNA for the CDR3: TGTGCCAGCAGTTTGGCGGGACCTTACGGGCAGTACTTC. The whole variable domain, filled in from reference TRBV28 and TRBJ2-7, reads DVKVTQSSRYLVKRTGEKVFLECVQDMDHENMFWYRQDPGLGLRLIYFSYDVKMKEKGDIPEGYSVSREKKERFSLILESASTNQTSMYLCASSLAGPYGQYFGPGTRLTVT.

This clone has only a few counts. The chain is built from TRBV2 and TRBJ2-2, with 10 nucleotides matching TRBD2. Germline CDR1 reads SNHLY; CDR2 reads FYNNEI. The trim removed 8 bases at V and 7 bases at J, leaving 10 bases unmatched. CDR3 length: 15 amino acids. This chain's CDR3 is CASGKREGHGGELFF. The CDR3 DNA follows: TGTGCCAGCGGCAAGCGGGAGGGCCATGGCGGGGAGCTGTTTTTT. Filled out from reference TRBV2 and TRBJ2-2, the complete variable domain reads EPEVTQTPSHQVTQMGQEVILRCVPISNHLYFYWYRQILGQKVEFLVSFYNNEISEKSEIFDDQFSVERPDGSNFTLKIRSTKLEDSAMYFCASGKREGHGGELFFGEGSRLTVL.

This clone was detected only a few times. This chain connects TRBV2 to TRBJ1-5, with D possibly being TRBD1 (5 bases). The V end lost 7 bases, the J end lost 1 base, and 17 bases lay between the germline ends. The germline V gene has CDR1 SNHLY and CDR2 FYNNEI. This CDR3 has 16 residues. The DNA for the CDR3 is TGTGCCAGCACTTCATTGGGACCCCTGAGCAATCAGCCCCAGCATTTT. It yields the protein CASTSLGPLSNQPQHF. The whole variable domain, filled in from reference TRBV2 and TRBJ1-5, reads EPEVTQTPSHQVTQMGQEVILRCVPISNHLYFYWYRQILGQKVEFLVSFYNNEISEKSEIFDDQFSVERPDGSNFTLKIRSTKLEDSAMYFCASTSLGPLSNQPQHFGDGTRLSIL.

This clone was picked up one time. Germline is not matched at one junction end, which may reflect a read error. The chain uses TRBV5-1 and TRBJ2-7; D remains ambiguous. Germline CDR1 is SGHRS and CDR2 is YFSETQ. The CDR3 extends over 10 amino acids. The DNA for the CDR3 is TGCGCCAGCAGGGTGTACGCGCAGTACTTC. Amino acids: CASRVYAQYF.